This T cell receptor (beta chain) was retrieved from a study of blood T cell repertoires in COVID-19. Study-wide background: Acute-phase and convalescent COVID-19 samples originated in the United States, Italy and Spain. In each case, the material was cDNA or gDNA derived from T cells, B-cell-depleted T cells, or PBMCs.

Only in-frame clones appear in the TCRdb table, and some are missing; sequencing was by immunoSEQ multiplex PCR. The table records tens of thousands of clones, around 89% of them present only once. V gave up 2 bases and J gave up 0 bases; unmatched junction bases: 1. This CDR3 comprises 15 residues. CDR1 is SGHAT and CDR2 is FQNNGV in the germline V gene. The sequenced sample consisted of peripheral blood. This chain connects TRBV11-2 to TRBJ2-7; 10 bases align to TRBD2. The TCR was taken from a woman in her sixties or seventies with active COVID-19. The CDR3 spells CASSLLAGDSYEQYF. CDR3 DNA: TGTGCCAGCAGCTTACTAGCGGGGGACTCCTACGAGCAGTACTTC.